Judged by abundance, the clone carrying this T cell receptor (beta chain) is medium-sized (0.01 to 0.1%). The antigen is undetermined. A single record per CDR3 protein comes from TCRdb applying MiXCR to the 5' RACE reads. The repertoire includes approximately 3,500 distinct CDR3 sequences, 25% to 35% of them detected once, and just under 25% sits in the top ten. The record originates from a study of spatial heterogeneity in lung cancer. Across the study: Alpha-chain detections were consistently fewer than beta-chain detections among the sequences. Study-wide results and caveats: How many expanded intratumoral alpha and beta TCRs were present tracked the tumor mutation count, which was a count of nonsynonymous mutations.

Time point of the sample: sample taken at primary tumor resection. This material consisted of lung tumor tissue, taken at surgery. The source is a male donor with early-stage non-small cell lung cancer.

The CDR3 here is CASSPDSGTPRYNEQFF. CDR3 in DNA: TGTGCCAGCAGCCCAGACAGCGGGACCCCACGCTACAATGAGCAGTTCTTC. The chain uses TRBV11-2 and TRBJ2-1; 7 positions agree with TRBD2. Germline-derived CDR1 and CDR2 are SGHAT and FQNNGV. J lost 3 bases, V lost 5 bases, and 13 bases had no gene match. This CDR3 is built from 17 residues.